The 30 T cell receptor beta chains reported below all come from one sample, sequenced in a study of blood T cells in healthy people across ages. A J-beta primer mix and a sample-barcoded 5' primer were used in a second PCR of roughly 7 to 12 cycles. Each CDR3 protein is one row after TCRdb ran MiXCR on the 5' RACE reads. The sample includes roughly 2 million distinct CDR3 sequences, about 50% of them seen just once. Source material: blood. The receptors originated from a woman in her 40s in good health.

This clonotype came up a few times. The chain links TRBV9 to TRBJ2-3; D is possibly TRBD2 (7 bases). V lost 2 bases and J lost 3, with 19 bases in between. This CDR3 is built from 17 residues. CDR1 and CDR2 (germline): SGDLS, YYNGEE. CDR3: CASSVRGSSGGTDTQYF. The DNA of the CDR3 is TGTGCCAGCAGCGTGAGGGGGTCCTCGGGGGGTACAGATACGCAGTATTTT. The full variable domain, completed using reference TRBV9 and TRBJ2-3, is DSGVTQTPKHLITATGQRVTLRCSPRSGDLSVYWYQQSLDQGLQFLIQYYNGEERAKGNILERFSAQQFPDLHSELNLSSLELGDSALYFCASSVRGSSGGTDTQYFGPGTRLTVL.

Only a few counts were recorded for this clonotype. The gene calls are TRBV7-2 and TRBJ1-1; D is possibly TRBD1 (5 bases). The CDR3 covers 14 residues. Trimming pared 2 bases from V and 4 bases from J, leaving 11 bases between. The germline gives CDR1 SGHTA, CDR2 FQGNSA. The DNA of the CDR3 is TGTGCCAGCAGCTTAAAAGGGGTGGGCACTGAAGCTTTCTTT. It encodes CASSLKGVGTEAFF.

CDR3 bases: TGTGCCATCAGTGAGTCGGGGGCAGGGGAAGGTCAGCCCCAGCATTTT. Translating gives CAISESGAGEGQPQHF. The chain couples TRBV10-3 to TRBJ1-5; TRBD1 is a possible D gene (6 bases). Germline lookup yields CDR1 ENHRY and CDR2 SYGVKD. Trimming left V 0 bases short and J 6 bases short, with 15 bases between. This CDR3 is 16 amino acids long.

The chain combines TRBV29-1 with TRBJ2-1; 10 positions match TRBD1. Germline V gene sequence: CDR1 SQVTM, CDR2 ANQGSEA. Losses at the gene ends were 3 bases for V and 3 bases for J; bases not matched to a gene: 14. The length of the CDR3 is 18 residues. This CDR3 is CSVDLFGRWDRGYNEQFF. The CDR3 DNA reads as TGCAGCGTTGATTTATTCGGGCGGTGGGACAGGGGCTACAATGAGCAGTTCTTC.

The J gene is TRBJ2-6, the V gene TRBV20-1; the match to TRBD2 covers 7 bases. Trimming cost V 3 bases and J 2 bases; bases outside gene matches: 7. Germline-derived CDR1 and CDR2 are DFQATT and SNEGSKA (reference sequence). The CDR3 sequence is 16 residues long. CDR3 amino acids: CSASSAGRAGANVLTF. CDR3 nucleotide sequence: TGCAGTGCTAGTTCCGCAGGGAGGGCTGGGGCCAACGTCCTGACTTTC.

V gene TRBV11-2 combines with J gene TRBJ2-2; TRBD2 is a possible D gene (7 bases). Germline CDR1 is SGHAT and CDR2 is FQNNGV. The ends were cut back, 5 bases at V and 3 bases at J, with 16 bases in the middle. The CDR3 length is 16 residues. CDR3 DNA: TGTGCCAGCAGCCCCCGAGGGGGGGGATACACCGGGGAGCTGTTTTTT. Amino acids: CASSPRGGGYTGELFF.

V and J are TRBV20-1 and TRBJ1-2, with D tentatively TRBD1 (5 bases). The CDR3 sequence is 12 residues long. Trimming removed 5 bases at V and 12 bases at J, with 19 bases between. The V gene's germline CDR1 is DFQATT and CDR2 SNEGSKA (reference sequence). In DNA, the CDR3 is TGCAGTGCTTCGGGACGGGCCCGGTTGCACACCTTC. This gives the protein CSASGRARLHTF.

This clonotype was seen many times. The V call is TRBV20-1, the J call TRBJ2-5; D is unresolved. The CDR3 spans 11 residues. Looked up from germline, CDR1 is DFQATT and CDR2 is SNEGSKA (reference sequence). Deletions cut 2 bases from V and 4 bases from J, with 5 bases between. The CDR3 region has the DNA TGCAGTGCTAGAATTGGAGAGACCCAGTACTTC. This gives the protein CSARIGETQYF.

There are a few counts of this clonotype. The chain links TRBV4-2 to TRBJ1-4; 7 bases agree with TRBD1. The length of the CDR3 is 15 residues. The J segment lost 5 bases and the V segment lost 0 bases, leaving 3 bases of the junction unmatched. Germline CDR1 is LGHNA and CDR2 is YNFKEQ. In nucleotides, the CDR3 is TGTGCCAGCAGCCAAGAAAGGGGGCGGAATGAAAAACTGTTTTTT. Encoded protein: CASSQERGRNEKLFF.

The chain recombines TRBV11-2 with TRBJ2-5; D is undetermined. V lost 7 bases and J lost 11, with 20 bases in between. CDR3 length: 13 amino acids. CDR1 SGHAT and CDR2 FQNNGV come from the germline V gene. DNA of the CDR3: TGTGCCAGCACGGTGGGTCCCTACAATGAGCAGTACTTC. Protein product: CASTVGPYNEQYF.

The CDR3 bases are TGTGCCAGCAGCCGACAGGGTGGTCACAATGAGCAGTTCTTC. Translation gives CASSRQGGHNEQFF. The chain has TRBV7-9 and TRBJ2-1, with 7 nucleotides matching TRBD1. The CDR3 is 14 amino acids. Germline CDR1 is SEHNR and CDR2 is FQNEAQ (reference sequence). Trimming cost V 5 bases and J 5 bases; bases outside gene matches: 6.

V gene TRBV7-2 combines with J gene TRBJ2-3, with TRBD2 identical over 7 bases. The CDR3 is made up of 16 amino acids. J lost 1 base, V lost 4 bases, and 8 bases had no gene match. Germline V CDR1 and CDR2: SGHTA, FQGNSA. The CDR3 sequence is CASSSPGLGRTDTQYF. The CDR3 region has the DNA TGTGCCAGCAGCTCCCCTGGACTAGGGCGCACAGATACGCAGTATTTT.

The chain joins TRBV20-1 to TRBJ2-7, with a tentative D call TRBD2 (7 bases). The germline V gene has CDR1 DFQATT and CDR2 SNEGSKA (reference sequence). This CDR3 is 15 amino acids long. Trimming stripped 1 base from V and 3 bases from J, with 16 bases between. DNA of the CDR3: TGCAGTGCTAGAGGTTCGGGGGGCCAATACTACGAGCAGTACTTC. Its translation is CSARGSGGQYYEQYF.

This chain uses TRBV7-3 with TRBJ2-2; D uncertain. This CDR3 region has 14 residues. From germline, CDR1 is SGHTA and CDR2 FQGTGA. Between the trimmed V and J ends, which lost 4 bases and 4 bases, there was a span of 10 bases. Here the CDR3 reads CASSSVVPTGELFF. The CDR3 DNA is TGTGCCAGCAGCTCCGTAGTGCCCACCGGGGAGCTGTTTTTT.

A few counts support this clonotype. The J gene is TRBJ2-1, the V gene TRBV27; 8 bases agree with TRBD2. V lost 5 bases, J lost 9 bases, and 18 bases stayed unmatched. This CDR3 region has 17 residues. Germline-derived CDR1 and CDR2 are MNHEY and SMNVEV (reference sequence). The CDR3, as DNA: TGTGCCAGCAGTCCCGGAGGCAGCGGGAGTGTTTTCGGTGAGCAGTTCTTC. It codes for CASSPGGSGSVFGEQFF.

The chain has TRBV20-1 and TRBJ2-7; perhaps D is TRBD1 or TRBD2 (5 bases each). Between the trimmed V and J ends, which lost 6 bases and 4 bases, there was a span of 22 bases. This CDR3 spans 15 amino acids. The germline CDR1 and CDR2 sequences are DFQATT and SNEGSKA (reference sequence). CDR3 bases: TGCAGTGCCTATAGGGCCGGGACCCCCGGATACGAGCAGTACTTC. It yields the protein CSAYRAGTPGYEQYF.

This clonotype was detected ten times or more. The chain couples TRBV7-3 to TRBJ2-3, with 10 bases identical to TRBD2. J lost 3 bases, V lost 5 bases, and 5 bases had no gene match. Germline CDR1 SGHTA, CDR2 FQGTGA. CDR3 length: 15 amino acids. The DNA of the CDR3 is TGTGCCAGCAGCACCCTAGCGGGGGAGACAGATACGCAGTATTTT. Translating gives CASSTLAGETDTQYF.

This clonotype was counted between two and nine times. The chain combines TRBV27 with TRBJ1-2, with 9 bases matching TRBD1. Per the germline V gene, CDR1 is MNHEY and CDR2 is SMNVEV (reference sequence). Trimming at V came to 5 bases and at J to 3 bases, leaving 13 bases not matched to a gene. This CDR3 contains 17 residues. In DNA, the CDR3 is TGTGCCAGCAGTGGAATAGGCGGCGGACAGGGGTACTATGGCTACACCTTC. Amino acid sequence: CASSGIGGGQGYYGYTF.

CDR3 loop: CASSQGRGRTNEKLFF. The CDR3 DNA reads TGCGCCAGCAGCCAAGGGAGGGGGCGGACTAATGAAAAACTGTTTTTT. The gene calls are TRBV5-1 and TRBJ1-4; 7 bases map to TRBD1. CDR3 length: 16 residues. Germline loops: CDR1 SGHRS, CDR2 YFSETQ. V lost 4 bases and J lost 2; bases outside the gene matches: 8.

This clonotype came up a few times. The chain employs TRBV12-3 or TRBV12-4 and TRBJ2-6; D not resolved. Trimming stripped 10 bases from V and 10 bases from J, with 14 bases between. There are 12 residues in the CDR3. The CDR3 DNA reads TGTGCCACCGTACGTTCAGTTAACGTCCTGACTTTC. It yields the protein CATVRSVNVLTF.

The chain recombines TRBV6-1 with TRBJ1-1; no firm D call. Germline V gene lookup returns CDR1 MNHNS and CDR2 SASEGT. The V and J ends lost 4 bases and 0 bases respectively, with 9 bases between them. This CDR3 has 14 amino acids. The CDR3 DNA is TGTGCCAGCAGTGTTTACTCCCTGAACACTGAAGCTTTCTTT. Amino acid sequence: CASSVYSLNTEAFF.

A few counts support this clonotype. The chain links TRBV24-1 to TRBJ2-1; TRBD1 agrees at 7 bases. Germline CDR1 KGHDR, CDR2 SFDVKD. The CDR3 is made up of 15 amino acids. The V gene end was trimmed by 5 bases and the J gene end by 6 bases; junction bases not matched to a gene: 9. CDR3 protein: CATSVETGLVNEQFF. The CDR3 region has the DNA TGTGCCACCAGTGTTGAGACAGGGTTAGTCAATGAGCAGTTCTTC.

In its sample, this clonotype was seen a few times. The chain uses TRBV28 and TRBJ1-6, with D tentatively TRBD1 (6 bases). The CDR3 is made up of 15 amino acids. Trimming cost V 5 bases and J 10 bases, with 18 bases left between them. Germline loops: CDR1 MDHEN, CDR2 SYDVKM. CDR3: CASSEKTGPGSPLHF. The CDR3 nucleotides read TGTGCCAGCAGTGAGAAGACAGGCCCGGGCTCACCCCTCCACTTT.

The CDR3 sequence is CASSELTSGEGLGTDTQYF. The CDR3 DNA sequence: TGTGCCAGCAGTGAGCTGACTAGCGGGGAGGGACTTGGCACAGATACGCAGTATTTT. V is TRBV9 and J is TRBJ2-3; TRBD2 matches at 11 bases. V dropped 5 bases and J dropped 1; count of bases not matched to a gene: 15. The CDR3 consists of 19 residues. The V gene's germline CDR1 is SGDLS and CDR2 YYNGEE. Full variable domain (missing parts from reference TRBV9 and TRBJ2-3): DSGVTQTPKHLITATGQRVTLRCSPRSGDLSVYWYQQSLDQGLQFLIQYYNGEERAKGNILERFSAQQFPDLHSELNLSSLELGDSALYFCASSELTSGEGLGTDTQYFGPGTRLTVL.

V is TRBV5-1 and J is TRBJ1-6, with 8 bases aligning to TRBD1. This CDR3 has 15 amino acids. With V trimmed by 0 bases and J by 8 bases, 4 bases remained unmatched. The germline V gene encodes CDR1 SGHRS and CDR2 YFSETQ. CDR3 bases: TGCGCCAGCAGCTTGGTCACAGGGGGATATTCACCCCTCCACTTT. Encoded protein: CASSLVTGGYSPLHF. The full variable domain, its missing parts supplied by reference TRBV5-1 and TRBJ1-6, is KAGVTQTPRYLIKTRGQQVTLSCSPISGHRSVSWYQQTPGQGLQFLFEYFSETQRNKGNFPGRFSGRQFSNSRSEMNVSTLELGDSALYLCASSLVTGGYSPLHFGNGTRLTVT.

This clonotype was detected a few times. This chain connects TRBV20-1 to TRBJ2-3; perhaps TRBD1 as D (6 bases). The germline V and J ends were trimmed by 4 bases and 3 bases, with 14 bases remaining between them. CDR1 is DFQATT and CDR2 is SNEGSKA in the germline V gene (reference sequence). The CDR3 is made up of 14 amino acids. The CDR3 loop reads CSATGQIGTDTQYF. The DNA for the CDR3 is TGCAGTGCTACCGGACAGATAGGTACAGATACGCAGTATTTT.

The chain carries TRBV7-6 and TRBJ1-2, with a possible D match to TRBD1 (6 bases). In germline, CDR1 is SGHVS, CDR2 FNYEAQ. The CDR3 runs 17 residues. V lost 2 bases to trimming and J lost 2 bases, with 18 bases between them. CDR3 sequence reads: CASSLLGIQGTNYGYTF. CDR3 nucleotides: TGTGCCAGCAGCTTACTCGGGATTCAGGGGACGAACTATGGCTACACCTTC.

As DNA, the CDR3 is TGTGCCATCCAGGGAGGGACGAATGAGCAGTTCTTC. This translates into CAIQGGTNEQFF. The V and J genes are TRBV6-2 or TRBV6-3 and TRBJ2-1; 7 nucleotides agree with TRBD2. Unmatched junction bases numbered 7, after V lost 10 bases and J lost 7 bases. The germline V gene has CDR1 MNHEY and CDR2 SVGEGT. The length of the CDR3 is 12 residues.

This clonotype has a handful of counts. CDR3 nucleotides: TGCAGTGCTAGTTTTCGGGGGGACACAGATACGCAGTATTTT. Its protein is CSASFRGDTDTQYF. The genes are TRBV20-1 and TRBJ2-3, with 7 bases aligning to TRBD2. V was clipped by 3 bases and J by 2 bases; unmatched bases: 5. The length of the CDR3 is 14 residues. Germline V gene data show CDR1 as DFQATT and CDR2 as SNEGSKA (reference sequence).

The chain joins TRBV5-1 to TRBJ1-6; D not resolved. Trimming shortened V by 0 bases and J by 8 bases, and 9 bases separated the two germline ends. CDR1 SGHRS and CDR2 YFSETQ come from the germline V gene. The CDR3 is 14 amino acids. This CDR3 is CASSLVSMDSPLHF. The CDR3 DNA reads TGCGCCAGCAGCTTGGTATCCATGGATTCACCCCTCCACTTT.